Listed here are 15 T cell receptor beta chains from one sample, sequenced in a study of shared clonotypes between healthy human individuals. Produced via immunoSEQ multiplex PCR; TCRdb's table is partial and in-frame only. The sample includes a few million clones, 90% to 95% of them seen just once. The sample was naive CD4+ T cells sorted from blood. Subset of the sample: CD45RA+ positively selected. All receptors come from a man younger than 35 in good health.

The gene calls are TRBV27 and TRBJ1-2; D remains ambiguous. Trimming took off 6 bases at V and 8 bases at J, with 19 bases between the two ends. CDR1 and CDR2 (germline): MNHEY, SMNVEV (reference sequence). There are 14 residues in the CDR3. This CDR3 reads CASSDYVASRGYTF. The CDR3 nucleotides read TGTGCCAGCAGCGATTATGTGGCAAGTCGGGGCTACACCTTC.

The gene calls are TRBV5-4 and TRBJ1-1; weak D call: TRBD1 (5 bases). Deletions cut 4 bases from V and 0 bases from J, with 13 bases between. CDR1 and CDR2 from the germline V gene are SGHNT and YYREEE (reference sequence). This CDR3 contains 15 residues. Written as DNA, the CDR3 is TGTGCCAGCAGCCCCGCTGGACAACTGAACACTGAAGCTTTCTTT. Translated, it gives CASSPAGQLNTEAFF.

The CDR3 protein is CASREPASLSYEQYF. CDR3 bases: TGTGCCAGCCGAGAGCCGGCGAGTTTATCCTACGAGCAGTACTTC. V and J are TRBV10-3 and TRBJ2-7; D is ambiguous. Germline V gives CDR1 ENHRY, CDR2 SYGVKD. The CDR3 has 15 amino acids. V was trimmed by 10 bases and J by 1 base, leaving 20 bases between them.

This clone is a singleton in its sample. This chain connects TRBV6-5 to TRBJ1-1; no definite D call. CDR1 MNHEY and CDR2 SVGAGI come from the germline V gene. Trimming left V 2 bases short and J 6 bases short, with 13 bases between. The CDR3 is 14 amino acids. CDR3 residues: CASSYTEGYAEAFF. In nucleotides, the CDR3 is TGTGCCAGCAGTTACACAGAGGGCTATGCTGAAGCTTTCTTT.

The count of this clone is one. The gene calls are TRBV5-6 and TRBJ1-4, with no clear D. The ends were cut back, 5 bases at V and 7 bases at J, with 15 bases in the middle. Germline-derived CDR1 and CDR2 are SGHDT and YYEEEE. CDR3 length equals 14 residues. The chain's CDR3 is CASSLRTRGEKLFF. The CDR3 DNA follows: TGTGCCAGCAGTCTCCGGACGAGAGGTGAAAAACTGTTTTTT.

The gene calls are TRBV16 and TRBJ1-3, with unresolved D. CDR1 and CDR2 (germline): KGHSY, FQNENV. Trimming cost V 0 bases and J 4 bases, with 4 bases left between them. CDR3 length equals 13 residues. CDR3: CASSQSRGNTIYF. The CDR3 DNA follows: TGTGCCAGCAGCCAATCTCGAGGAAACACCATATATTTT.

This clone was observed a few times. The V call is TRBV4-1, the J call TRBJ1-6; 7 bases are a match to TRBD1. Germline V CDR1 and CDR2: MGHRA, YSYEKL. CDR3 length: 15 amino acids. The trim removed 5 bases at V and 7 bases at J, leaving 8 bases unmatched. The CDR3 DNA reads as TGCGCCAGCAGCACCCCGGACAGGCAAAATTCACCCCTCCACTTT. Translating it yields CASSTPDRQNSPLHF.

The chain links TRBV2 to TRBJ1-1; tentative D call: TRBD1 (5 bases). Germline CDR1 is SNHLY and CDR2 is FYNNEI. The CDR3 sequence is 14 residues long. Trimming removed 8 bases from V and 8 bases from J, with 21 bases in between. The CDR3 region has the DNA TGTGCCAGCGGTCTCCAGGGTCCGGGAGGAGAAGCTTTCTTT. This codes for CASGLQGPGGEAFF.

J is TRBJ1-5 and V is TRBV7-5; the table's D call TRBD1 went unverified against the DNA. TRBV7-5 is labeled a pseudogene. The CDR3 has 21 amino acids. This chain's CDR3 is CARSLASRRIQGRCSNQPQHF. The CDR3 DNA reads as TGTGCCAGAAGCTTAGCATCACGTAGGATACAGGGGAGGTGTAGCAATCAGCCCCAGCATTTT.

V usage is TRBV30 and J usage is TRBJ1-2; D remains ambiguous. There are 14 residues in the CDR3. Germline V gene data show CDR1 as GTSNPN and CDR2 as SVGIG (reference sequence). The V end lost 4 bases, the J end lost 0 bases, and 12 bases lay between the germline ends. The CDR3 sequence: CAWNLASANYGYTF. The CDR3 region has the DNA TGTGCCTGGAATCTGGCATCCGCTAACTATGGCTACACCTTC.

The chain joins TRBV28 to TRBJ1-6; D not certain. This CDR3 contains 16 residues. CDR1 is MDHEN and CDR2 is SYDVKM in the germline V gene. Deletions cut 6 bases from V and 1 base from J, with 13 bases between. CDR3 in DNA: TGTGCCAGCAGCTATTTCTCGGGGTCCTATAATTCACCCCTCCACTTT. Its protein is CASSYFSGSYNSPLHF.

This clone was recorded only once. The V and J genes are TRBV10-3 and TRBJ2-7, with 9 bases that match TRBD1. Germline trimming cut 7 bases from V and 3 bases from J; bases unmatched to any gene: 13. This CDR3 spans 16 amino acids. Per the germline V gene, CDR1 is ENHRY and CDR2 is SYGVKD. The CDR3 protein is CAITERTGETLYEQYF. The CDR3 DNA reads TGTGCCATCACCGAACGGACAGGGGAAACCCTCTACGAGCAGTACTTC.

The V gene is TRBV5-1, the J gene TRBJ2-5; 8 bases align to TRBD1. Germline V CDR1 and CDR2: SGHRS, YFSETQ. The CDR3 totals 15 residues. Trimming cost V 3 bases and J 2 bases; bases outside gene matches: 6. The CDR3 spells CASSWGGQGQETQYF. The DNA of the CDR3 is TGCGCCAGCAGCTGGGGAGGACAGGGACAAGAGACCCAGTACTTC.

This chain uses TRBV7-2 with TRBJ1-2; 7 bases line up with TRBD1. Germline V gene data show CDR1 as SGHTA and CDR2 as FQGNSA. The trim removed 5 bases at V and 8 bases at J, leaving 8 bases unmatched. The CDR3 sequence is 13 residues long. The CDR3 bases are TGTGCCAGCAGCCTGGACAGGCGACAGGGCTACACCTTC. Translated: CASSLDRRQGYTF. Filled out from reference TRBV7-2 and TRBJ1-2, the complete variable domain reads GAGVSQSPSNKVTEKGKDVELRCDPISGHTALYWYRQSLGQGLEFLIYFQGNSAPDKSGLPSDRFSAERTGGSVSTLTIQRTQQEDSAVYLCASSLDRRQGYTFGSGTRLTVV.

The chain recombines TRBV6-5 with TRBJ2-2; either TRBD1 or TRBD2 may fit D (5 bases each). The CDR3 totals 15 residues. CDR1 and CDR2 from the germline V gene are MNHEY and SVGAGI. V lost 0 bases and J lost 6, with 11 bases in between. CDR3 bases: TGTGCCAGCAGTTACTCCGGGACCGCATCCGGGGAGCTGTTTTTT. Its translation is CASSYSGTASGELFF.